This T cell receptor (beta chain) was sequenced in a study of T cell responses to AZD1222 COVID-19 vaccine (dated by TCRdb to about 2021). A note on the overall study: Because spike-specific TCR depth and breadth did not differ between the two schedules, AZD1222 recipients who got a second dose at roughly 4 weeks were pooled with those who got a second dose at roughly 12 weeks. TCR sequencing was performed for about 250 trial participants, of whom about 200 were given two doses of AZD1222 and 26 were given two doses of MenACWY control vaccine. Trial participants were enrolled by age into subgroups of 18-55, 56-69 and 70-plus years, and around 150, 29 and 61 TCR-sequenced participants, respectively, were included in these subgroups. On the study overall, not on this receptor specifically: In the small 56-69-year group, the increase in depth fell short of significance, most likely because of low power. Spike-specific TCR breadth and depth rose significantly after two AZD1222 doses compared with day 0 and with MenACWY recipients. Participants were mostly white British and included more females than males, and it was suggested by the authors that clonal diversity may have been underestimated. Conclusions about previously exposed vaccinees are limited, since just 5 or 6 AZD1222 recipients were seropositive for SARS-CoV-2 at baseline. Reportedly, almost half of the unique spike-specific TCRs recognized epitopes lying outside the regions that are mutated in the B.1.351 and B.1.1.7 variants. CD4 TCRs associated with the vaccine covered the entire spike protein, and the dominant responses were in regions 160-218 and 743-854. Because no samples from the day 14 peak response were available, repertoires could be characterized only after the peak T cell response.

To note about this clone: Its antigen remains undetermined. Nothing much larger sits one base from this clone, and base qualities are not available.

The sample's time point, from its label and the paper: baseline before first vaccination. Vaccinee samples were obtained from the UK trials COV001 and COV002, which included a single-blind randomized controlled phase 2/3 trial of AZD1222 (ChAdOx1 nCoV-19) in healthy adults. Trial participant PBMC samples were collected at day 0 and day 28 after the second dose for TCRbeta chain sequencing. The CDR3 regions of human TCRbeta chains were analyzed by immunosequencing. The paper's data handling went like this. TCRs in the repertoires were matched against a reference library of SARS-CoV-2-specific TCRs that had been generated with the MIRA antigen-specificity platform. Breadth meant the fraction of unique TCRs that were SARS-CoV-2-associated, whereas depth meant the fraction of total T cells that were SARS-CoV-2-associated. Each spike-specific TCR was assigned to its reactive spike region and to a CD4 or CD8 class using the MIRA data. Log10-transformed breadth and depth values were compared by one-way ANOVA with Sidak's multiple comparisons tests. TCRdb holds this immuneACCESS table with in-frame rearrangements only. Some clones are missing; in checked studies, unresolved V genes explain under half, and the rest has no known cause. The V and J calls and clone size come from that table; D and trimming were worked out from the DNA. The sample table records 110,000 to 150,000 clones; about 93% of these occur just once. Jointly, the top ten make up about 9% of the sample.

Per the germline V gene, MNHEY is the CDR1 and SVGAGI is the CDR2. The CDR3 runs 14 residues from the cysteine to the phenylalanine. The only DNA kept is the CDR3, 42 bases in frame from the first base. V is reduced by 6 bases and J by 10 bases, leaving a spacing of 16 bases between them. Sample: peripheral blood, taken on day 0 of AZD1222 vaccination. The TCR sequence derives from an adult in good health. This receptor chain uses TRBV6-5 and TRBJ1-6; TRBD1 is possibly the D segment (6 matching bases). The DNA sequence reads TGTGCCAGCAGGGCCACAGGGTTCGGCTCACCCCTCCACTTT. Its translation reads: CASRATGFGSPLHF.